The 19 T cell receptor beta chains in this list originate from one sample, sequenced in a study of T cell repertoires in cytomegalovirus infection. These receptors have no identified antigens. TCRdb re-derived calls from the reads in MiXCR, one entry per CDR3 protein. The repertoire holds roughly 800,000 distinct CDR3 sequences, with about 29% as singletons. Sequencing used cultured CD8+ T cells from PBMCs, obtained from culture after CMV antigen stimulation. The receptors originated from a human donor in good health (CMV status not recorded). Some clones in this sample may be carry-over from other donors' samples.

This clonotype was seen a handful of times. The chain has TRBV7-6 and TRBJ2-2, with 12 nucleotides matching TRBD1. The CDR3 loop spans 18 amino acids. J was trimmed by 5 bases and V by 1 base; bases with no gene match: 8. The germline V gene has CDR1 SGHVS and CDR2 FNYEAQ. In nucleotides, the CDR3 is TGTGCCAGCAGCTTAGAAGCGGGACAGGGGGCCTTAACCGGGGAGCTGTTTTTT. Translation gives CASSLEAGQGALTGELFF.

The chain carries TRBV29-1 and TRBJ2-1; 13 bases are shared with TRBD2. The CDR3 covers 17 residues. CDR1 SQVTM and CDR2 ANQGSEA come from the germline V gene. V trimming: 6 bases; J trimming: 7 bases; junction bases outside the gene matches: 15. DNA of the CDR3: TGCAGCGTGGCGGGACTAGCGGGACCCCACAGGGAGAATGAGCAGTTCTTC. Its translation is CSVAGLAGPHRENEQFF.

The rearrangement joins TRBV2 to TRBJ1-1; D unresolved. The CDR3 totals 11 residues. V was cut by 10 bases and J by 4 bases, with 10 bases left in between. Germline CDR1 is SNHLY and CDR2 is FYNNEI. The CDR3: CATPKATEAFF. CDR3 nucleotides: TGTGCCACCCCGAAGGCCACTGAAGCTTTCTTT.

This clonotype was seen more than once but under ten times. The J gene is TRBJ2-3, the V gene TRBV6-8; D may be TRBD2 (5 bases). Germline V lookup: CDR1 MNHGY, CDR2 SAAAGT. The CDR3 has 14 residues. Trimming took off 6 bases at V and 0 bases at J, with 10 bases between the two ends. CDR3 sequence: CASRGEPSTDTQYF. The CDR3 nucleotides are TGTGCCAGCAGGGGAGAACCTAGCACAGATACGCAGTATTTT.

This chain joins TRBV7-6 and TRBJ1-5; D unresolved. The CDR3 consists of 15 residues. V dropped 5 bases and J dropped 3 bases, with 14 bases sitting between them. Per germline, CDR1 SGHVS and CDR2 FNYEAQ. CDR3 residues: CASSPGVDSNQPQHF. CDR3 sequence (DNA): TGTGCCAGCAGCCCTGGGGTGGACTCCAATCAGCCCCAGCATTTT. The full variable domain, rest sourced from reference TRBV7-6 and TRBJ1-5, is GAGVSQSPRYKVTKRGQDVALRCDPISGHVSLYWYRQALGQGPEFLTYFNYEAQQDKSGLPNDRFSAERPEGSISTLTIQRTEQRDSAMYRCASSPGVDSNQPQHFGDGTRLSIL.

The sample holds a few counts of this clonotype. The chain couples TRBV12-3 or TRBV12-4 to TRBJ1-2; D unresolved. The length of the CDR3 is 12 residues. V shed 5 bases and J shed 4 bases, with 8 bases lying between them. For the CDR3, the DNA is TGTGCCAGCAGTGGCCAAGCCTATGGCTACACCTTC. Translated, it gives CASSGQAYGYTF.

This clonotype has only a few counts. The chain has TRBV6-5 and TRBJ1-2; the D gene is possibly TRBD1 (5 bases). V gave up 0 bases and J gave up 10 bases, with 15 bases separating them. The CDR3 extends over 14 amino acids. Per germline, CDR1 MNHEY and CDR2 SVGAGI. For the CDR3, the DNA is TGTGCCAGCAGTTACTCCGCAGGGAGCGGCTTCTACACCTTC. As protein: CASSYSAGSGFYTF.

The chain is built from TRBV20-1 and TRBJ2-3; TRBD2 aligns across 10 bases. The trim removed 0 bases at V and 10 bases at J, leaving 22 bases unmatched. Per the germline V gene, CDR1 is DFQATT and CDR2 is SNEGSKA (reference sequence). The CDR3 spans 19 residues. The CDR3 bases are TGCAGTGCTAGAGATAGGAGCGGGGGGGAGGGACCACAGGGAAGGGCGCAGTATTTT. Translated, it gives CSARDRSGGEGPQGRAQYF.

This chain joins TRBV6-8 and TRBJ1-4; D not certain. The V end was cut by 0 bases, the J end by 0 bases, with 8 bases between. Per germline, CDR1 MNHGY and CDR2 SAAAGT. The CDR3 length is 16 residues. The CDR3 DNA sequence: TGTGCCAGCAGTTACTCGACCTCTGCAACTAATGAAAAACTGTTTTTT. Translated: CASSYSTSATNEKLFF.

The chain uses TRBV27 and TRBJ2-3, with a tentative D call TRBD2 (5 bases). The CDR3 runs to 15 residues. Germline CDR1 is MNHEY and CDR2 is SMNVEV (reference sequence). V was trimmed by 4 bases and J by 2 bases, leaving 13 bases between them. In DNA form, the CDR3 reads TGTGCCAGCAGTTCACGGGGTTGTTACACAGATACGCAGTATTTT. Translating it yields CASSSRGCYTDTQYF.

The chain has TRBV24-1 and TRBJ1-4; the D gene is possibly TRBD1 (6 bases). CDR1 is KGHDR, CDR2 SFDVKD, per germline. Trimming took 7 bases from V and 6 from J, leaving 14 bases between them. CDR3 length: 14 residues. Here the CDR3 reads CATRGRDKHEKLFF. The CDR3 bases are TGTGCCACCAGAGGTCGGGACAAGCATGAAAAACTGTTTTTT.

The chain carries TRBV6-2 or TRBV6-3 and TRBJ1-5; D remains ambiguous. Germline V lookup: CDR1 MNHEY, CDR2 SVGEGT. Deletions cut 6 bases from V and 9 bases from J, with 15 bases between. CDR3 length: 13 residues. The CDR3 DNA reads as TGTGCCAGCAGCCAACTCACATGGTCGCCCCAGCATTTT. This encodes CASSQLTWSPQHF.

The chain couples TRBV27 to TRBJ1-2, with 10 bases lining up with TRBD1. The CDR3 has 15 amino acids. Trimming at V came to 5 bases and at J to 5 bases, leaving 8 bases not matched to a gene. CDR1 is MNHEY, CDR2 SMNVEV, per germline (reference sequence). The CDR3 DNA follows: TGTGCCAGCAGTGACCGGGACAGGGGCCGGTATGGCTACACCTTC. This gives the protein CASSDRDRGRYGYTF.

There are a few counts of this clonotype. This chain connects TRBV7-9 to TRBJ2-5, with TRBD2 matching over 9 bases. The CDR3 loop spans 17 amino acids. Trimming at V came to 4 bases and at J to 1 base, leaving 10 bases not matched to a gene. Germline V gene data show CDR1 as SEHNR and CDR2 as FQNEAQ (reference sequence). DNA of the CDR3: TGTGCCAGCAGCTCCCTAGGGGTACTAGCGGGCCAAGAGACCCAGTACTTC. Translated: CASSSLGVLAGQETQYF.

The chain couples TRBV13 to TRBJ1-3; TRBD1 agrees at 7 bases. This CDR3 has 17 residues. Germline lookup yields CDR1 PRHDT and CDR2 FYEKMQ (reference sequence). After removal of 0 bases from V and 2 bases from J, the junction contained 7 bases not matched to a gene. CDR3 nucleotide sequence: TGTGCCAGCAGCTTAGGTCCACGGGGGACAGCTGGAAACACCATATATTTT. This encodes CASSLGPRGTAGNTIYF.

This chain joins TRBV7-6 and TRBJ2-2, with D uncertain. CDR3 length: 16 residues. The germline gives CDR1 SGHVS, CDR2 FNYEAQ. V was pared by 3 bases and J by 3 bases, with 14 bases between. Here the CDR3 reads CASSFRTGGDTGELFF. CDR3 sequence (DNA): TGTGCCAGCAGCTTTCGCACTGGTGGGGACACCGGGGAGCTGTTTTTT.

This clonotype came up a few times. V and J are TRBV12-3 or TRBV12-4 and TRBJ2-1, with 12 bases that match TRBD2. This CDR3 spans 13 amino acids. V shed 6 bases and J 10 bases; nucleotides not matched to a gene: 4. CDR3 sequence reads: CASSTGLAGEQFF. The DNA of the CDR3 is TGTGCCAGCAGCACAGGACTAGCGGGGGAGCAGTTCTTC.

The rearrangement links TRBV19 to TRBJ1-1; D gene uncertain. V was pared by 5 bases and J by 1 base, with 14 bases between. Germline-derived CDR1 and CDR2 are LNHDA and SQIVND (reference sequence). CDR3 length equals 15 residues. Written as DNA, the CDR3 is TGTGCCAGTAGTTCCAACCGGGGTCAGAACACTGAAGCTTTCTTT. Its protein product is CASSSNRGQNTEAFF.

There are many counts of this clonotype. The rearrangement uses TRBV12-3 or TRBV12-4 and TRBJ2-2; D perhaps matches TRBD1 (6 bases). This CDR3 region has 14 residues. Trimming pared 3 bases from V and 7 bases from J, leaving 12 bases between. The CDR3 loop reads CASSFARGIGELFF. The DNA of the CDR3 is TGTGCCAGCAGTTTCGCCAGGGGAATCGGGGAGCTGTTTTTT.